What follows is one T cell receptor beta chain and its context. No cognate antigen has been identified for it. There are no base qualities to consult, and no much larger clone falls within one base. Each donor gave one peripheral blood draw, averaging roughly 100 mL, which was collected into heparinised tubes. Naive, central memory, regulatory and stem cell-like memory CD4+ T cells were sorted on a BD FACSAria II using a panel including CD45RO, CCR7, CD25, CD127, CD95 and CD27. Purity was above 98% for every sorted population. PBMCs were separated immediately by Lymphoprep density gradient centrifugation and were stained directly, without being cultured. Samples were stained and sorted in pairs, with one healthy donor and one patient per experiment, so that batch effects were minimized. The entire amount of isolated RNA was reverse transcribed using the High Capacity cDNA Reverse Transcription Kit, so the sequenced TCRB transcripts were expressed ones. Deep immunoSEQ sequencing was performed on naive, central memory and regulatory T cell samples, with an average of around 3.5 million total reads per sample. Sorted cells were lysed in RLT buffer, and RNA was extracted using DNase-treated RNeasy Micro or Mini kits according to cell number. Each cell subset was processed separately to prevent cross-contamination, with patient and healthy donor samples processed together. The immunoSEQ multiplex PCR was used to amplify TCRB sequences from cDNA, yielding 87-bp fragments that span the CDR3 region. Amplicons were sequenced on the Illumina HiSeq platform. The study's own analysis went as follows. Synthetic template baselines were used to correct PCR bias computationally, reads within Hamming distance 2 were collapsed together, and singletons that could not be merged were discarded. Reads were aligned to IMGT to assign V, D and J genes, CDR3 length, and insertions or deletions at six rearrangement sites. Within each subset, clonotype counts were normalized to sorted cell number, after which true diversity and Gini coefficients were computed with the tcR R package. The overlap coefficient, calculated on TCRB nucleotide sequences, was used to measure repertoire sharing. As a proxy for the pre-selection repertoire, out-of-frame TCRB sequences from naive cells were analyzed. As stored in TCRdb, this immuneACCESS dataset retains in-frame rearrangements with V and J assigned. A fraction of the clones does not appear; measured against another copy, unresolved V genes explain less than half of the discrepancy, and the remainder lacks a known reason. V, J and clone size derive from that table, while D and trimming were established from the DNA sequence. For this sample the table gives a few hundred thousand clones, of which approximately 13% were detected only once. The ten largest clonotypes hold approximately 0.018% of the sample.

The data stem from a study of beta chain features in type 1 diabetes (dated by TCRdb to 2017 to 2018). About the study as a whole: Mean age, gender distribution, total cell number and subset yield did not differ between patients and healthy donors. Across all samples, about 110 million sorted cells were examined, and cell number per subset correlated strongly with RNA yield. The study compared TCRB repertoires of sorted circulating CD4+ T cell subsets between recently diagnosed type 1 diabetes patients and matched healthy donors. Regulatory and stem cell-like memory subsets were isolated from only 8 patients and about eight healthy donors, whereas naive and central memory subsets came from all 30 or so donors.

Study-wide findings and limitations: PCR may preferentially amplify shorter templates, but because patient and control samples were amplified and corrected together, any resulting skew would affect both groups equally. The naive, central memory and regulatory TCRB repertoires appeared to resemble one another more closely among patients than among healthy donors. Sequencing cDNA rather than genomic DNA could over-represent highly expressing activated cells, although activation and CD3 levels did not differ between groups. HLA sub-analyses involved small numbers of individuals, so any influence of HLA type on TCRB rearrangement remained unresolved. At VDJ recombination sites, type 1 diabetes patients had fewer insertions and more deleted nucleotides, which implies abnormalities in thymic rearrangement. In all four CD4+ subsets, TCRB CDR3 length was moderately but significantly shorter in type 1 diabetes patients.

V lost 1 base and J lost 3 bases; the stretch between them is 7 bases long. CDR3 length: 13 amino acids, cysteine to phenylalanine. Only CDR3 DNA is held: 39 bases, read in frame from base 1. CDR1 is given as MNHNS and CDR2 as SASEGT, both from the germline V gene. The origin of this receptor is a man aged 25-45 years with type 1 diabetes. In this chain, TRBV6-1 is recombined with TRBJ2-7, with TRBD1 as a weak D call on 6 bases. The material sequenced was naive CD4+ T cells from blood. Taken with the paper, the label for cell subset or site translates to: true naive CD4+ T cells. The sequenced DNA: TGTGCCAGCAGTGAAGTAGGGGGCTACGAGCAGTACTTC. Translation gives CASSEVGGYEQYF.